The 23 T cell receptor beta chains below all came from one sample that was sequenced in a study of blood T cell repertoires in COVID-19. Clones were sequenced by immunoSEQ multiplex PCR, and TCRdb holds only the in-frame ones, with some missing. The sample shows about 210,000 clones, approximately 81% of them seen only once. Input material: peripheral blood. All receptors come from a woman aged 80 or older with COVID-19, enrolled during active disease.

CDR3 region: CAISDGTSGGTDTQYF. The CDR3 nucleotides are TGTGCCATCAGTGATGGGACTAGCGGGGGCACAGATACGCAGTATTTT. The chain uses TRBV10-3 and TRBJ2-3; 13 bases are shared with TRBD2. V was pared by 3 bases and J by 1 base, with 1 base of the junction left unmatched. Germline V CDR1 and CDR2: ENHRY, SYGVKD. The CDR3 is 16 amino acids.

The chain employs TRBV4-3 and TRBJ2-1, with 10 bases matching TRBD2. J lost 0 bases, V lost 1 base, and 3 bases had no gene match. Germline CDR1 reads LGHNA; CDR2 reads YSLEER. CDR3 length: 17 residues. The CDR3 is CASSQVPSGGSYNEQFF. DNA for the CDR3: TGCGCCAGCAGCCAAGTTCCTAGCGGGGGCTCCTACAATGAGCAGTTCTTC.

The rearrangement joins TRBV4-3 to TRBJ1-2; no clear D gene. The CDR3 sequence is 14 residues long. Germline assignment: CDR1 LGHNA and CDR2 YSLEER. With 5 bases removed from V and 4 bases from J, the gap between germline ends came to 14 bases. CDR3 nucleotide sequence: TGCGCCAGCAGCTACGAGGCTGGGTCCTATGGCTACACCTTC. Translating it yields CASSYEAGSYGYTF.

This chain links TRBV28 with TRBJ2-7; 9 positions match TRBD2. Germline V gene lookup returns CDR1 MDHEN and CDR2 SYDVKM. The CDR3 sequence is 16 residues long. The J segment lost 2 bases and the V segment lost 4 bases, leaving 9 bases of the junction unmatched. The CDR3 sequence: CASSSPGAGGPYEQYV. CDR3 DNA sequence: TGTGCCAGCAGTTCCCCGGGAGCGGGGGGCCCCTACGAGCAGTACGTC.

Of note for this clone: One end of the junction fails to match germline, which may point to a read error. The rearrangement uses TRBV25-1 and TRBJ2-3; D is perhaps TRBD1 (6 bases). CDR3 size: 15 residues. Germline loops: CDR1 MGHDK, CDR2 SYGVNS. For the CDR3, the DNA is TGTGCCAGCAGTCAATACAGGGATCCCGCAGATACGCAGTATTTT. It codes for CASSQYRDPADTQYF.

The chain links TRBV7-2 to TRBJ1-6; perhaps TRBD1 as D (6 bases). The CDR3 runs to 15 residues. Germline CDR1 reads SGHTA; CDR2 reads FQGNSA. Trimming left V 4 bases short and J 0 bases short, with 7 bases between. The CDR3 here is CASSSGVSYNSPLHF. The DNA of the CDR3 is TGTGCCAGCAGCTCAGGGGTCTCCTATAATTCACCCCTCCACTTT.

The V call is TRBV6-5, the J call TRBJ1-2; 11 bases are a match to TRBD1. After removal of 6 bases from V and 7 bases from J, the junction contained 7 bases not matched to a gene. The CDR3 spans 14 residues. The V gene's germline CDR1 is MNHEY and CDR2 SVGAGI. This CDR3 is CASSAPGTGGGYTF. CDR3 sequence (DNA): TGTGCCAGCAGCGCTCCCGGGACAGGGGGTGGCTACACCTTC.

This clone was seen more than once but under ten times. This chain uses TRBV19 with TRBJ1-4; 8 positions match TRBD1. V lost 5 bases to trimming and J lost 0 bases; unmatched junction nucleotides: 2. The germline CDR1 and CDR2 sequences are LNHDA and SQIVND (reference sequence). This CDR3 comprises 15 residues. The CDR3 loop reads CASSPGQATNEKLFF. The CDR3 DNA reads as TGTGCCAGTAGTCCGGGACAGGCAACTAATGAAAAACTGTTTTTT.

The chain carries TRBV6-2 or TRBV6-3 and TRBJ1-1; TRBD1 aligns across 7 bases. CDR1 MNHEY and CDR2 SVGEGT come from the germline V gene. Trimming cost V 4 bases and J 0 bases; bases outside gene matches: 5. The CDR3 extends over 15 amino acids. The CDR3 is CASSWDSRLNTEAFF. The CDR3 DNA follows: TGTGCCAGCAGTTGGGACAGTAGGCTGAACACTGAAGCTTTCTTT.

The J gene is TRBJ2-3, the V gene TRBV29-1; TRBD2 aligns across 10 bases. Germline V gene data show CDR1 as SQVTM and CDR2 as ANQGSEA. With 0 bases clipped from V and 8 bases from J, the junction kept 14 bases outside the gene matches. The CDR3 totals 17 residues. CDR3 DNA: TGCAGCGTTGAAGATCTTATGCTAGCGGGGGCCACGGGTACGCAGTATTTT. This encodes CSVEDLMLAGATGTQYF.

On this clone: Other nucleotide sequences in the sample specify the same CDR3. As DNA, the CDR3 is TGCAGCGTCCAGACAAACACTGAAGCTTTCTTT. Its translation: CSVQTNTEAFF. The chain recombines TRBV29-1 with TRBJ1-1; D is ambiguous. From germline, CDR1 is SQVTM and CDR2 ANQGSEA. This CDR3 comprises 11 residues. V was clipped by 6 bases and J by 2 bases, with 7 bases between them. Looking up the rest from reference TRBV29-1 and TRBJ1-1 gives the full variable domain: SAVISQKPSRDICQRGTSLTIQCQVDSQVTMMFWYRQQPGQSLTLIATANQGSEATYESGFVIDKFPISRPNLTFSTLTVSNMSPEDSSIYLCSVQTNTEAFFGQGTRLTVV.

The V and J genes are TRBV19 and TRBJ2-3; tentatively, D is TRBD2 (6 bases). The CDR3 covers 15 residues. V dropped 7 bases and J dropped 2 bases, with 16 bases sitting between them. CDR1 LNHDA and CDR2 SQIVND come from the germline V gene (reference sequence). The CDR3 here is CASKRGAGTTDTQYF. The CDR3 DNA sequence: TGTGCCAGTAAGAGAGGCGCGGGAACCACAGATACGCAGTATTTT.

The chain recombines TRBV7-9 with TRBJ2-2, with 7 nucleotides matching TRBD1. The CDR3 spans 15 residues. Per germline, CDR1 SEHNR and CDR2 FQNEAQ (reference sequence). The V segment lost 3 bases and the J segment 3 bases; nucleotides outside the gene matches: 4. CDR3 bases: TGTGCCAGCAGCTTCGTAGGGGGCCACACCGGGGAGCTGTTTTTT. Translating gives CASSFVGGHTGELFF.

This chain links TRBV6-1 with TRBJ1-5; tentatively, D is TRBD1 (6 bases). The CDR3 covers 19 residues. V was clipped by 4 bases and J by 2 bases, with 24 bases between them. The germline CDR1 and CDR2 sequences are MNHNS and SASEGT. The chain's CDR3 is CASSGGTLLSKVGNQPQHF. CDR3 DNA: TGTGCCAGCAGTGGGGGGACACTACTATCGAAGGTTGGCAATCAGCCCCAGCATTTT.

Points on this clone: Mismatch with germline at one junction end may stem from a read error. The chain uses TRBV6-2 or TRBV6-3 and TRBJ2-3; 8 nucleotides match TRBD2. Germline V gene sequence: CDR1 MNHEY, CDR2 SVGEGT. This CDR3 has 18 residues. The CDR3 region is CASSPRTSLPSSTDAQYF. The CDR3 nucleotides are TGTGCCAGCAGCCCACGGACTAGCTTACCCTCTAGCACAGATGCGCAGTATTTT.

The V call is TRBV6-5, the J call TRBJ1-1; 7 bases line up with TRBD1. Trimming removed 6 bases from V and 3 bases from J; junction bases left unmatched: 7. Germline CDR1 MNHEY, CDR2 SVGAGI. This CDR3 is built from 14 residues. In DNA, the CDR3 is TGTGCCAGCAGAAGAGGTCAGGGGGACACTGAAGCTTTCTTT. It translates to CASRRGQGDTEAFF.

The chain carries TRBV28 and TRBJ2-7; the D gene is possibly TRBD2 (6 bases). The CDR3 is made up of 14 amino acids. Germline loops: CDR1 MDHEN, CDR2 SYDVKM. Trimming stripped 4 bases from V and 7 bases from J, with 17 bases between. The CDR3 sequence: CASSSHQLAQEQYV. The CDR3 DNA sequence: TGTGCCAGCAGTTCCCACCAACTAGCCCAGGAGCAGTACGTC.

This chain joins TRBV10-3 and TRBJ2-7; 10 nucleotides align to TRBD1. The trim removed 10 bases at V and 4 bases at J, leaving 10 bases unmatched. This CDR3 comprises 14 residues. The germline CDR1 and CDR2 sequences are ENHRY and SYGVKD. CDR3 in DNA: TGTGCCAGTTCCCCCGGGACAGGGGCTTACGAGCAGTACTTC. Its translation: CASSPGTGAYEQYF.

The CDR3 DNA is TGTGCCAGCAGTGCTCGGGACAGGACCTACGAGCAGTACTTC. Translating it yields CASSARDRTYEQYF. The chain is built from TRBV6-6 and TRBJ2-7, with TRBD1 identical over 8 bases. The ends lost 5 bases at V and 2 bases at J; junction bases unmatched: 5. The CDR3 totals 14 residues. Germline V gene lookup returns CDR1 MNHNY and CDR2 SVGAGI (reference sequence).

The CDR3 region is CATSREGGYEQYF. The CDR3 nucleotides are TGTGCCACCAGCAGAGAGGGGGGCTACGAGCAGTACTTC. The V and J genes are TRBV15 and TRBJ2-7; TRBD2 might be the D (6 bases). This CDR3 spans 13 amino acids. V gave up 0 bases and J gave up 3 bases, with 6 bases separating them. Per germline, CDR1 LNHNV and CDR2 YYDKDF (reference sequence). The complete variable domain, with remaining parts taken from reference TRBV15 and TRBJ2-7, reads DAMVIQNPRYQVTQFGKPVTLSCSQTLNHNVMYWYQQKSSQAPKLLFHYYDKDFNNEADTPDNFQSRRPNTSFCFLDIRSPGLGDTAMYLCATSREGGYEQYFGPGTRLTVT.

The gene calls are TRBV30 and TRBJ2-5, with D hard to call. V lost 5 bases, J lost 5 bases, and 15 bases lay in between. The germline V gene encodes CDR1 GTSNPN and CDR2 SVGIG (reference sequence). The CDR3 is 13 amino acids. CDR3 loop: CAWAAALSETQYF. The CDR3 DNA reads TGTGCCTGGGCGGCGGCCTTATCGGAGACCCAGTACTTC.

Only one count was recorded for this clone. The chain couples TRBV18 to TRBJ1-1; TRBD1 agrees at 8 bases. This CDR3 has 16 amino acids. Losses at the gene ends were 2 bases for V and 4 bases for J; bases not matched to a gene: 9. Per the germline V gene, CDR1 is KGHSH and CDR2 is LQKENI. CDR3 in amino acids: CASSPVQGGRGTEAFF. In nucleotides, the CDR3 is TGTGCCAGCTCACCAGTACAGGGGGGTCGGGGCACTGAAGCTTTCTTT.

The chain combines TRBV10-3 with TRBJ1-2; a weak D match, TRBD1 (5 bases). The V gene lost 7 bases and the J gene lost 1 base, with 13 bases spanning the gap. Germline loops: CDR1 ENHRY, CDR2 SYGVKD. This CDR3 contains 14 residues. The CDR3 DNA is TGTGCCATCAACAATGGGCAGGGTAACTATGGCTACACCTTC. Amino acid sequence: CAINNGQGNYGYTF.